This entry describes one T cell receptor (beta chain). The antigen is not known. The CDR3 length is 15 residues. Germline V gene data show CDR1 as MDHEN and CDR2 as SYDVKM. The V gene end was trimmed by 6 bases and the J gene end by 5 bases; junction bases not matched to a gene: 8. The method was immunoSEQ multiplex PCR; TCRdb's version includes in-frame clones alone and lacks a portion of them. The sample yields approximately 30,000 clones, approximately 90% seen once. The data derive from a study of T cells in localized non-small cell lung cancer. Study-wide results and limits: A single tumor region was sequenced, leaving heterogeneity possible. Tumor trailed uninvolved adjacent lung in T cell clonality, which peaked there. When the top 100 tumor clones were examined, a median around 61 of them also appeared in the adjacent lung, which was paired and uninvolved.

The chain employs TRBV28 and TRBJ2-7; 12 positions agree with TRBD2. The source material was peripheral blood, sampled before any cancer treatment. The TCR comes from a woman aged 18-55 years with stage I lung adenocarcinoma. This CDR3 is CASRGTSGRRNEQYF. Written as DNA, the CDR3 is TGTGCCAGCAGGGGTACTAGCGGGAGGCGCAACGAGCAGTACTTC.